The clone carrying this T cell receptor beta chain showed up many times. Its antigen is as yet unknown. The CDR3 covers 12 residues. Germline CDR1 is SGHTA and CDR2 is FQGTGA. V shed 6 bases and J shed 6 bases, with 12 bases lying between them. This sample is drawn from a study of spatial heterogeneity in lung cancer. The overall study: An average of more than ten raw reads was observed per unique TCR and UMI combination.

The time point is: sample taken at primary tumor resection. The authors sequenced whole RNA from tumor, nontumor lung or frozen PBMC without sorting. The donors comprised approximately 75 untreated early-stage non-small cell lung cancer patients. TCR cDNA molecules each carried a unique molecular identifier. TCRdb re-called the 5' RACE reads with MiXCR, one entry per CDR3 protein. The table has tens of thousands of distinct CDR3 sequences, about 20% seen once. Study-wide points: Ubiquitous expanded tumor TCRs showed up in blood more at resection than follow-up.

The input for sequencing was PBMCs, taken at surgery. The TCR was taken from a male donor with early-stage non-small cell lung cancer. The V call is TRBV7-3, the J call TRBJ2-7; possible D gene TRBD2, 6 bases. The DNA of the CDR3 is TGTGCCAGCAGGAAGTTAGCGGTCGAGCAGTACTTC. Translation gives CASRKLAVEQYF.